This T cell receptor beta chain was profiled in a study of blood T cell repertoires in COVID-19. Study-level background: COVID-19 samples from acute and convalescent phases originated in the United States, Italy and Spain.

Methods used by the authors: Estimates of nucleated cell counts were drawn from the amplification of reference gene primers. Produced via immunoSEQ multiplex PCR; TCRdb's table is partial and in-frame only. D and trimming come from the DNA, and the V and J calls and clone size come from that table. This sample has about 140,000 clones; around 90% occur once, and the top ten carry around 5%. This clone has a count of ten or more. CDR1 and CDR2 (germline): MNHNS, SASEGT. The CDR3 totals 14 residues. Trimming removed 1 base at V and 4 bases at J, with 10 bases between. The V and J genes are TRBV6-1 and TRBJ1-1, with a weak D call TRBD1 (5 bases). The sequenced material came from peripheral blood. This sequence was found in a human donor in a cohort sampled during active COVID-19. The CDR3 sequence is CASSEGTGATEAFF. The CDR3 region has the DNA TGTGCCAGCAGTGAAGGTACAGGAGCCACTGAAGCTTTCTTT.